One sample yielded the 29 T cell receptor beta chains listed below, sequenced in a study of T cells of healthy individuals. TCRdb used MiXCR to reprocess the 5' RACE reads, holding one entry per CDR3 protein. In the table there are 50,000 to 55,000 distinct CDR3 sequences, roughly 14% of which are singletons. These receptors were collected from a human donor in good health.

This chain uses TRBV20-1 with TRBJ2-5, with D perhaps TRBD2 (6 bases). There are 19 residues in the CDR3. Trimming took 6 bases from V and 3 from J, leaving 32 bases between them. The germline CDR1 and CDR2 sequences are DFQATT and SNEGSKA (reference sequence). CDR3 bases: TGCAGTGCGTGCCCCACCCTCCGAGACTCTCGAGGAGGGGAAGAGACCCAGTACTTC. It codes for CSACPTLRDSRGGEETQYF.

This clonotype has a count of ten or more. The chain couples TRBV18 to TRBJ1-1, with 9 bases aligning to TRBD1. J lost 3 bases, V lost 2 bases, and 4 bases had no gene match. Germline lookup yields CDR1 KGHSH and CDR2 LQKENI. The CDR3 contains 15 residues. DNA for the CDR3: TGTGCCAGCTCACCAAGGGGACAGGGTGACACTGAAGCTTTCTTT. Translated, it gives CASSPRGQGDTEAFF.

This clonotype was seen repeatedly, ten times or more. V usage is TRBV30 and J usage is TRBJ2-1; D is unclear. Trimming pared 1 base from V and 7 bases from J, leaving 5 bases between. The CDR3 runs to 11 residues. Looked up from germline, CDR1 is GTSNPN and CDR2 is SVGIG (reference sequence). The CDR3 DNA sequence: TGTGCCTGGAGTGGGATTAATGAGCAGTTCTTC. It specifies CAWSGINEQFF.

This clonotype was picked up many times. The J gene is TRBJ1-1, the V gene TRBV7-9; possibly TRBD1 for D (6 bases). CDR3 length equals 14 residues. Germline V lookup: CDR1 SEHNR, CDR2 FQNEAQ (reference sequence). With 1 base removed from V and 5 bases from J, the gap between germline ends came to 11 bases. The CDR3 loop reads CASSLGGGGTEAFF. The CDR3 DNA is TGTGCCAGCAGCTTAGGAGGAGGGGGGACTGAAGCTTTCTTT.

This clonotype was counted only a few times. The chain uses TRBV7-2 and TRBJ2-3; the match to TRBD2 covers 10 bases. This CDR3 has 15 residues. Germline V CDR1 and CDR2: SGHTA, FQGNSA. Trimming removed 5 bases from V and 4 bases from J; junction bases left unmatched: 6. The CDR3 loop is CASSPSGTSADTQYF. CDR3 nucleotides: TGTGCCAGCAGCCCCTCGGGGACTAGCGCAGATACGCAGTATTTT. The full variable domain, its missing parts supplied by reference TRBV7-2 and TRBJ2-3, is GAGVSQSPSNKVTEKGKDVELRCDPISGHTALYWYRQSLGQGLEFLIYFQGNSAPDKSGLPSDRFSAERTGGSVSTLTIQRTQQEDSAVYLCASSPSGTSADTQYFGPGTRLTVL.

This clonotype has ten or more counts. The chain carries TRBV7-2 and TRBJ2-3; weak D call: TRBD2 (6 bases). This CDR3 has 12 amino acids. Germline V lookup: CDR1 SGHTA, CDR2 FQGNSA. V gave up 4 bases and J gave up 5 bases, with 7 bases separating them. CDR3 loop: CASSWRGDTQYF. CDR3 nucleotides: TGTGCCAGCAGCTGGAGGGGAGATACGCAGTATTTT.

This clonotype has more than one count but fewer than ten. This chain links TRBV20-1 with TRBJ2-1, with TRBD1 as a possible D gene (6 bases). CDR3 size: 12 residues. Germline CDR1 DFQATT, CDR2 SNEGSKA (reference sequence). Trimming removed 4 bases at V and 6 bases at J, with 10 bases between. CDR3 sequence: CSATGASNEQFF. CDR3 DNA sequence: TGCAGTGCTACAGGGGCAAGCAATGAGCAGTTCTTC.

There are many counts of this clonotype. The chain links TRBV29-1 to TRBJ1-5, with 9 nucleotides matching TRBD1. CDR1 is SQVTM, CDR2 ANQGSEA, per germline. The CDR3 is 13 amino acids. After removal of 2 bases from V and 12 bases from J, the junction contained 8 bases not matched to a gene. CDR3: CSVELQGAPGQHF. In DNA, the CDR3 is TGCAGCGTTGAATTACAGGGGGCCCCGGGCCAGCATTTT.

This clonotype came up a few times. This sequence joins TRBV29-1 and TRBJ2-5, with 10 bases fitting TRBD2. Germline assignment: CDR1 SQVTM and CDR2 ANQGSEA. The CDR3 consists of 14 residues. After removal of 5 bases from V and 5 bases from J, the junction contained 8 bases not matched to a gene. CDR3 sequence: CSVLQRGGYETQYF. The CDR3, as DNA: TGCAGCGTTCTTCAGCGGGGGGGCTATGAGACCCAGTACTTC.

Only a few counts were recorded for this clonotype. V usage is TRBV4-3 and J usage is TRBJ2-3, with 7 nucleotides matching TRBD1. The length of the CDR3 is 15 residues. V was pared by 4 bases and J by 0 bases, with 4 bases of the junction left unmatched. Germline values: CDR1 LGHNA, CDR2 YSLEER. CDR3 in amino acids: CASSRQGESTDTQYF. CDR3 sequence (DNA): TGCGCCAGCAGCCGGCAGGGGGAGAGCACAGATACGCAGTATTTT.

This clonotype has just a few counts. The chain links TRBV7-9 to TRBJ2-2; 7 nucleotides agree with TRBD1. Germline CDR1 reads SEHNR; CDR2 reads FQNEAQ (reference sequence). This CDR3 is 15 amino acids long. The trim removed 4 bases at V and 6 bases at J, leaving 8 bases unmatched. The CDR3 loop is CASSWVDRDAGELFF. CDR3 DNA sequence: TGTGCCAGCAGCTGGGTCGACAGGGACGCCGGGGAGCTGTTTTTT.

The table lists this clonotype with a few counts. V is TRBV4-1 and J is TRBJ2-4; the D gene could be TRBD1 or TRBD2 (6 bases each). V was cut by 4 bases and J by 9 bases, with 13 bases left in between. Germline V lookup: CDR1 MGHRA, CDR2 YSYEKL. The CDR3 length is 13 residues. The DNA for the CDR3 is TGCGCCAGCAGCCCGGTGGAGGGGGGCATTCAGTACTTC. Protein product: CASSPVEGGIQYF.

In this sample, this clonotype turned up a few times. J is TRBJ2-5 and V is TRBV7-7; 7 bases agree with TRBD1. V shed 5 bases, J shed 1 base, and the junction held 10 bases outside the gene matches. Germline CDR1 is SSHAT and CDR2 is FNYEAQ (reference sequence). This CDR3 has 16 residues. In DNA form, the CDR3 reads TGTGCCAGCAGCCAGGGGGTGGGGCAAGCCCAAGAGACCCAGTACTTC. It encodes CASSQGVGQAQETQYF.

The CDR3 DNA follows: TGTGCCTGGAGTGACGGACAGAGATACAATGAGCAGTTCTTC. The encoded protein is CAWSDGQRYNEQFF. This chain links TRBV30 with TRBJ2-1; TRBD1 is a possible D gene (6 bases). The germline CDR1 and CDR2 sequences are GTSNPN and SVGIG (reference sequence). V was clipped by 1 base and J by 4 bases, with 11 bases between them. The CDR3 is 14 amino acids.

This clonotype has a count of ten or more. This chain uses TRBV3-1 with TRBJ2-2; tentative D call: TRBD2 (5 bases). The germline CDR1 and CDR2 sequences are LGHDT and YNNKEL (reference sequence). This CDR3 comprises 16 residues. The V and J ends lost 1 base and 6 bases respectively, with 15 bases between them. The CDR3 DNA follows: TGTGCCAGCAGCCAAGGGACTGGTATTGGTCCCGGGGAGCTGTTTTTT. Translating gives CASSQGTGIGPGELFF.

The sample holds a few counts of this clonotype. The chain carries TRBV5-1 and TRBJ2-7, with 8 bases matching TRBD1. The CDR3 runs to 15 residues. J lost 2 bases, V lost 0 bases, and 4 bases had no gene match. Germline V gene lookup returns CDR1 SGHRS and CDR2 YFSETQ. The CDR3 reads CASSLDQGATYEQYF. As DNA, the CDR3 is TGCGCCAGCAGCTTGGACCAGGGGGCGACCTACGAGCAGTACTTC.

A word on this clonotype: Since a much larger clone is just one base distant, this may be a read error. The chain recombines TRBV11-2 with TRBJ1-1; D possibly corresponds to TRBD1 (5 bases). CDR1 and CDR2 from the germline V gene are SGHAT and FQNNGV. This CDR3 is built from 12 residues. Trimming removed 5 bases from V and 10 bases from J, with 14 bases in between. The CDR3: CASSLGLTGAFF. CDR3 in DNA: TGTGCCAGCAGCCTGGGGCTTACGGGAGCTTTCTTT.

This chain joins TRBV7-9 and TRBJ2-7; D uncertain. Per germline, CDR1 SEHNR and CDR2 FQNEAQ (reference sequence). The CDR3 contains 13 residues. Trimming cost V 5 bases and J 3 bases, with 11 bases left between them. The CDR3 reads CASSPPGFYEQYF. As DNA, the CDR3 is TGTGCCAGCAGCCCCCCCGGGTTCTACGAGCAGTACTTC. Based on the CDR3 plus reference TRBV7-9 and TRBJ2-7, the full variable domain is DTGVSQNPRHKITKRGQNVTFRCDPISEHNRLYWYRQTLGQGPEFLTYFQNEAQLEKSRLLSDRFSAERPKGSFSTLEIQRTEQGDSAMYLCASSPPGFYEQYFGPGTRLTVT.

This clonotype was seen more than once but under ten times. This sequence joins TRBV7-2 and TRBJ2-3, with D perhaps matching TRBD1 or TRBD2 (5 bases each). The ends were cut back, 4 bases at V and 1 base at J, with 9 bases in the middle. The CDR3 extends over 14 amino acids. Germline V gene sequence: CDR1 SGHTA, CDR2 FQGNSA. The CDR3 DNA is TGTGCCAGCAGCTGGGGACCCGGCACAGATACGCAGTATTTT. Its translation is CASSWGPGTDTQYF.

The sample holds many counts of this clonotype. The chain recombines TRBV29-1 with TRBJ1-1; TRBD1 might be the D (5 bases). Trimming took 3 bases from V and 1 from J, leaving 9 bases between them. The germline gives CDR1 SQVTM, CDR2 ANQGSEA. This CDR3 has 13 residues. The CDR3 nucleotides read TGCAGCGTTGATGGGGCGGGGAACACTGAAGCTTTCTTT. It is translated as CSVDGAGNTEAFF. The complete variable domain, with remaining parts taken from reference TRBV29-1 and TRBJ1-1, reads SAVISQKPSRDICQRGTSLTIQCQVDSQVTMMFWYRQQPGQSLTLIATANQGSEATYESGFVIDKFPISRPNLTFSTLTVSNMSPEDSSIYLCSVDGAGNTEAFFGQGTRLTVV.

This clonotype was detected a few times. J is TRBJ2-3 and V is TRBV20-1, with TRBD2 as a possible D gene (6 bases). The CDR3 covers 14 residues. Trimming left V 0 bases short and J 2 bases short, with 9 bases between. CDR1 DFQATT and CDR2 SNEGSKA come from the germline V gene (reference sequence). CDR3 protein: CSAREAGTTDTQYF. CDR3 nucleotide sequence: TGCAGTGCTAGAGAAGCGGGCACCACAGATACGCAGTATTTT.

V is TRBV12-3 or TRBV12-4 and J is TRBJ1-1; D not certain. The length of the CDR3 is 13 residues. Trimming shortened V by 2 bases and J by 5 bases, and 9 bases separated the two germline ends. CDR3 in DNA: TGTGCCAGCAGTTTAAAAATCGAGACTGAAGCTTTCTTT. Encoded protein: CASSLKIETEAFF.

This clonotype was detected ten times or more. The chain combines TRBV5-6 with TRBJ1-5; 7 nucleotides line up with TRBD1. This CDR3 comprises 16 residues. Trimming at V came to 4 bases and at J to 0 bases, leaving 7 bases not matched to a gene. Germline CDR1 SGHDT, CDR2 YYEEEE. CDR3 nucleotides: TGTGCCAGCAGCGCTCAAACAGGGGATAGCAATCAGCCCCAGCATTTT. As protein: CASSAQTGDSNQPQHF.

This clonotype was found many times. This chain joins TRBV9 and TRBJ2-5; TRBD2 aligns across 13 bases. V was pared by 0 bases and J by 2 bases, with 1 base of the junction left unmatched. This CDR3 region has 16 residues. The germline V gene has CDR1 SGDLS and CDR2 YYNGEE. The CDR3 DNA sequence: TGTGCCAGCAGCGTAGGACTAGCGGGGGGACAAGAGACCCAGTACTTC. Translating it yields CASSVGLAGGQETQYF.

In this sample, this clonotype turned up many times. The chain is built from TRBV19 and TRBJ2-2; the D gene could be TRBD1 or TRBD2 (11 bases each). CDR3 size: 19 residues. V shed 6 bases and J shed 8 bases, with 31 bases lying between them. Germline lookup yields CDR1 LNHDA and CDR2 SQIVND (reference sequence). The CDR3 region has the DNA TGTGCCAGTAGGGACAGGGGGCTGACTAGCGGGACCCTGAGGGGGGAGCTGTTTTTT. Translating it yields CASRDRGLTSGTLRGELFF.

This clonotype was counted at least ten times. This CDR3 reads CASSHNGATQYF. The CDR3 DNA reads TGCGCCAGCAGCCACAACGGCGCGACCCAGTACTTC. J is TRBJ2-5 and V is TRBV5-1; no clear D. Germline V gene lookup returns CDR1 SGHRS and CDR2 YFSETQ. The CDR3 has 12 residues. V shed 4 bases and J shed 7 bases, with 11 bases lying between them.

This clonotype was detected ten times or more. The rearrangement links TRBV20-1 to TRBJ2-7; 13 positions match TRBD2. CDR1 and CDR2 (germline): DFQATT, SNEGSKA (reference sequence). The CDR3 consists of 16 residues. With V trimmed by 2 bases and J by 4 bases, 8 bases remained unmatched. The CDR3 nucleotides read TGCAGTGCTAGACCGAGACTAGCGGGAGGATCGTACGAGCAGTACTTC. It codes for CSARPRLAGGSYEQYF.

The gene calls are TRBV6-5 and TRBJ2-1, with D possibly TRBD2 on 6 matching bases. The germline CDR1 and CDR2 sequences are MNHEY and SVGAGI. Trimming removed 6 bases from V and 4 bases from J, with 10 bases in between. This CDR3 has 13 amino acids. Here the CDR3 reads CASRKDYYNEQFF. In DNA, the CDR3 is TGTGCCAGCAGGAAGGACTATTACAATGAGCAGTTCTTC.

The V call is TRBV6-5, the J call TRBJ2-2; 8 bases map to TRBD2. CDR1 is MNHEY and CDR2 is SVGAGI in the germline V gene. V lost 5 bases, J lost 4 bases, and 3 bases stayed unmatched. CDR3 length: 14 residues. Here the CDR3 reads CASSTAGGTGELFF. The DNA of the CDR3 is TGTGCCAGCAGTACCGCGGGGGGCACCGGGGAGCTGTTTTTT.